This TCR beta chain is from a study of blood T cells in healthy people across ages. Regarding the study as a whole: CMV infection status of these donors was not known. Without sorted subsets, naive and antigen-experienced compartments could not be conclusively compared.

As regards this clonotype: Its antigen is not identified.

Researchers report isolating at least 6.5 million PBMCs per sample. Sample-barcoded 5' priming and a J-beta primer mix drove a second PCR of about 6 to 12 cycles. Unique molecular identifiers of 12 random nucleotides labeled each cDNA. TCRdb reprocessed the 5' RACE reads via MiXCR and lists one record per CDR3 protein. The top ten hold around 13% of the sample, which has around 1,100,000 distinct CDR3 sequences, 30% to 40% seen once. V gave up 8 bases and J gave up 0 bases, with 13 bases separating them. This CDR3 comprises 15 residues. In germline, CDR1 is SGHVS, CDR2 FQNEAQ. The TCR originated in a man aged 18 to 29 in good health. The genes are TRBV7-8 and TRBJ2-2; D not certain. The sample was blood. This CDR3 is CASGPVRANTGELFF. CDR3 coding DNA: TGTGCCAGCGGACCGGTGAGAGCGAACACCGGGGAGCTGTTTTTT.